This T cell receptor (beta chain) emerged from a study of T cells in Graves' hyperthyroidism and ophthalmopathy. The study's findings and limits: Blood also showed most of the thyroid clonotypes that were expanded above 0.001. Ophthalmopathy stood apart from stable hyperthyroidism in a 13 V-J model.

From RNA transcripts, TCR beta CDR3 regions were amplified. The HTBI primer set was used in a first-round RT-PCR of the TCR CDR3. TCRdb re-called the multiplex PCR reads through MiXCR, storing one row per CDR3 protein. The table lists 300,000 to 500,000 distinct CDR3 sequences, about 15% of them singletons, with roughly 33% in the top ten. Exclusion followed for patients with uncontrolled infection, other autoimmune disease, pregnancy or lactation. The CDR3 has 17 residues. V lost 4 bases and J 3 bases, leaving 19 bases between the germline ends. Germline loops: CDR1 WSHSY, CDR2 SAAADI. This clonotype was detected a few times. Its specificity is unknown.

The source of this sequence is a woman aged 30 to 39 with Graves' hyperthyroidism. The chain joins TRBV10-2 to TRBJ2-1; D may be TRBD2 (6 bases). Sequencing was carried out using blood. The CDR3 loop is CASSGRGAGPNYNEQFF. As DNA, the CDR3 is TGCGCCAGCAGTGGGCGCGGTGCGGGACCGAACTACAATGAGCAGTTCTTC.